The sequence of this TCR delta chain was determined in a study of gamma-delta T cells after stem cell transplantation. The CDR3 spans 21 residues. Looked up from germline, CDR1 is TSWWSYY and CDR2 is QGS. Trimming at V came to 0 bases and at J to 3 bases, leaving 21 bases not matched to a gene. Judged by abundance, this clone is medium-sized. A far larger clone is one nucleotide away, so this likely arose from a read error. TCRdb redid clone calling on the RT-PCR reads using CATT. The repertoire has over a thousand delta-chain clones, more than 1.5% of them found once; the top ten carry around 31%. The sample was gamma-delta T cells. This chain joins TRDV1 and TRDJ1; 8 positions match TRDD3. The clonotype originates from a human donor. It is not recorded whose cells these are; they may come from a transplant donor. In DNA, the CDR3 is TGTGCTCTTGGGGAACTACTCTCGTACGTTGGGGGGATAAGGTACGCCGATAAACTCATCTTT. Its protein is CALGELLSYVGGIRYADKLIF.